This T cell receptor beta chain was identified in a study of CD4 and CD8 cells across lung adenocarcinoma regions. Samples came from patients with localized non-small cell lung adenocarcinoma. TCRdb reprocessed the PCR reads with MiXCR, giving one entry per CDR3 protein. The table shows nearly 9,500 distinct CDR3 sequences, with 50% occurring only once. The CDR3 is made up of 15 amino acids. The germline V and J ends were trimmed by 3 bases and 4 bases, with 12 bases remaining between them. CDR1 is MGHDK and CDR2 is SYGVNS in the germline V gene. What was sequenced was CD8+ T cells from the margin of a lung tumor. The receptor's source is a female donor with lung adenocarcinoma. The CD4 and CD8 labels of this study may be unreliable. V gene TRBV25-1 combines with J gene TRBJ1-4; D remains ambiguous. CDR3 region: CASSERGAGNEKLFF. The CDR3 bases are TGTGCCAGCAGTGAGCGGGGAGCCGGTAATGAAAAACTGTTTTTT.